Shown below are 17 T cell receptor beta chains from a single sample sequenced in a study of T cells in Graves' hyperthyroidism and ophthalmopathy. Amplified regions were TCR beta CDR3 sequences from RNA transcripts. Using the HTBI primer set, a first-round RT-PCR was run on the TCR CDR3. TCRdb re-called the multiplex PCR reads through MiXCR, storing one row per CDR3 protein. This repertoire shows 500,000 to 750,000 distinct CDR3 sequences, approximately 15% found once; its top ten account for roughly 7.1%. The source material was blood. The receptor source for this set is a woman aged 18-29 years with Graves' ophthalmopathy.

This clonotype was detected ten times or more. The chain employs TRBV6-2 or TRBV6-3 and TRBJ1-1; possibly TRBD1 for D (5 bases). The V and J ends lost 6 bases and 0 bases respectively, with 8 bases between them. Germline V gene lookup returns CDR1 MNHEY and CDR2 SVGEGT. The CDR3 is 13 amino acids. The CDR3 nucleotides read TGTGCCAGCAGCCGGACACTGAACACTGAAGCTTTCTTT. Translating gives CASSRTLNTEAFF.

This clonotype was seen at least ten times. V gene TRBV6-1 combines with J gene TRBJ2-7; unclear D gene. Germline V CDR1 and CDR2: MNHNS, SASEGT. Trimming removed 7 bases at V and 0 bases at J, with 10 bases between. The CDR3 contains 13 residues. The CDR3 loop reads CASTATDSYEQYF. The CDR3 DNA follows: TGTGCCAGCACGGCGACCGACTCCTACGAGCAGTACTTC.

This clonotype was counted at least ten times. V usage is TRBV20-1 and J usage is TRBJ2-1, with D unresolved. V lost 3 bases to trimming and J lost 0 bases, with 6 bases between them. Germline CDR1 DFQATT, CDR2 SNEGSKA (reference sequence). The CDR3 consists of 13 residues. The CDR3 nucleotides read TGCAGTGCTAGTACCAGCTCCTACAATGAGCAGTTCTTC. It yields the protein CSASTSSYNEQFF.

This clonotype was observed a handful of times. The CDR3 bases are TGTGCCAGCAGCGTGCTACAATTTACCGGGGAGCTGTTTTTT. The encoded protein is CASSVLQFTGELFF. The chain uses TRBV9 and TRBJ2-2; D is undetermined. The CDR3 sequence is 14 residues long. V lost 2 bases and J lost 5, with 10 bases in between. Germline V gene data show CDR1 as SGDLS and CDR2 as YYNGEE.

This clonotype was recorded many times. The chain couples TRBV20-1 to TRBJ1-1; D remains ambiguous. The CDR3 totals 15 residues. Looked up from germline, CDR1 is DFQATT and CDR2 is SNEGSKA (reference sequence). V was shortened by 6 bases and J by 0 bases, with 17 bases between the two germline ends. CDR3 sequence (DNA): TGCAGTGCCCCACCCACTGGCAAATTGAACACTGAAGCTTTCTTT. This encodes CSAPPTGKLNTEAFF.

This clonotype was detected ten times or more. The gene calls are TRBV7-9 and TRBJ2-7, with TRBD2 matching 12 bases. Germline assignment: CDR1 SEHNR and CDR2 FQNEAQ (reference sequence). V shed 5 bases, J shed 2 bases, and the junction held 16 bases outside the gene matches. This CDR3 comprises 19 residues. CDR3 coding DNA: TGTGCCAGCAGCACACTCGGACTAGCGGGATTCAGTCCCACCTACGAGCAGTACTTC. Residues: CASSTLGLAGFSPTYEQYF.

A remark on this clonotype: This could be a read error, since a much larger clone is one nucleotide away. This chain connects TRBV30 to TRBJ2-7; TRBD1 might be the D (6 bases). The V gene's germline CDR1 is GTSNPN and CDR2 SVGIG (reference sequence). The CDR3 length is 14 residues. Deletions cut 5 bases from V and 2 bases from J, with 16 bases between. CDR3 sequence: CAWGVPTGTYEQYF. DNA for the CDR3: TGTGCCTGGGGGGTTCCGACAGGCACCTACGAGCAGTACTTC.

This clonotype was counted many times. The chain is built from TRBV6-1 and TRBJ2-7; D is perhaps TRBD1 (6 bases). This CDR3 comprises 14 residues. Trimming removed 5 bases at V and 2 bases at J, with 13 bases between. Germline V gene lookup returns CDR1 MNHNS and CDR2 SASEGT. Written as DNA, the CDR3 is TGTGCCAGCAGTTCCCGGGACACCCCCTACGAGCAGTACTTC. This sequence encodes CASSSRDTPYEQYF.

At least ten counts were recorded for this clonotype. The rearrangement links TRBV7-2 to TRBJ2-5; 12 bases are shared with TRBD2. Germline CDR1 reads SGHTA; CDR2 reads FQGNSA. The ends lost 1 base at V and 4 bases at J; junction bases unmatched: 10. CDR3 length equals 18 residues. The CDR3 loop is CASSLVLAGGKGGETQYF. The CDR3 nucleotides are TGTGCCAGCAGCTTAGTTCTAGCGGGAGGGAAGGGGGGAGAGACCCAGTACTTC.

This clonotype was detected many times. This chain joins TRBV27 and TRBJ2-3; 11 positions agree with TRBD2. V trimming: 2 bases; J trimming: 1 base; junction bases outside the gene matches: 5. This CDR3 is built from 17 residues. In germline, CDR1 is MNHEY, CDR2 SMNVEV (reference sequence). The CDR3 DNA sequence: TGTGCCAGCAGTTTAACCCCGACTAGCGGGGGCACAGATACGCAGTATTTT. It specifies CASSLTPTSGGTDTQYF.

This clonotype was recorded at least ten times. CDR3 protein: CASSLAADTQYF. DNA of the CDR3: TGTGCCAGCAGCTTGGCCGCAGATACGCAGTATTTT. The chain is built from TRBV7-9 and TRBJ2-3; D is undetermined. Germline V gives CDR1 SEHNR, CDR2 FQNEAQ (reference sequence). The CDR3 length is 12 residues. The V gene lost 3 bases and the J gene lost 4 bases, with 5 bases spanning the gap.

This clonotype was observed at least ten times. V and J are TRBV7-2 and TRBJ1-1; D unresolved. The germline gives CDR1 SGHTA, CDR2 FQGNSA. The CDR3 is made up of 15 amino acids. The germline V and J ends were trimmed by 4 bases and 4 bases, with 16 bases remaining between them. This chain's CDR3 is CASSYRIQSFTEAFF. CDR3 nucleotides: TGTGCCAGCAGCTACCGCATACAGAGTTTCACTGAAGCTTTCTTT.

This clonotype came up many times. The J gene is TRBJ1-2, the V gene TRBV10-3; TRBD1 agrees at 7 bases. Germline CDR1 reads ENHRY; CDR2 reads SYGVKD. With V trimmed by 4 bases and J by 0 bases, 5 bases remained unmatched. The CDR3 length is 15 residues. The CDR3 coding sequence is TGTGCCATCAGTGGTAACAGGGGTTCTAACTATGGCTACACCTTC. Translating gives CAISGNRGSNYGYTF.

This chain joins TRBV6-5 and TRBJ2-5, with D unresolved. Germline CDR1 is MNHEY and CDR2 is SVGAGI. The length of the CDR3 is 17 residues. V lost 0 bases and J 1 base, leaving 15 bases between the germline ends. The DNA of the CDR3 is TGTGCCAGCAGTTACTCGCCTACAGAGGCAGTCCAAGAGACCCAGTACTTC. It yields the protein CASSYSPTEAVQETQYF.

This clonotype has ten or more counts. This sequence joins TRBV7-3 and TRBJ2-7; 11 bases map to TRBD2. In germline, CDR1 is SGHTA, CDR2 FQGTGA. This CDR3 contains 13 residues. Unmatched junction bases numbered 1, after V lost 3 bases and J lost 6 bases. The CDR3 spells CASSFTSGSEQYF. In DNA form, the CDR3 reads TGTGCCAGCAGCTTCACTAGCGGGAGCGAGCAGTACTTC.

The sample holds many counts of this clonotype. V gene TRBV20-1 combines with J gene TRBJ2-3; possibly TRBD1 or TRBD2 for D (5 bases each). Trimming removed 8 bases at V and 6 bases at J, with 15 bases between. The germline CDR1 and CDR2 sequences are DFQATT and SNEGSKA (reference sequence). CDR3 size: 12 residues. As DNA, the CDR3 is TGCAGTTTCCCGGGGCTTTTGGATACGCAGTATTTT. Its translation: CSFPGLLDTQYF.

The chain carries TRBV7-8 and TRBJ2-7; 14 positions agree with TRBD2. CDR1 and CDR2 from the germline V gene are SGHVS and FQNEAQ. CDR3 length: 19 amino acids. V was pared by 2 bases and J by 6 bases, with 15 bases of the junction left unmatched. The CDR3 DNA reads TGTGCCAGCAGCTTAAAGTTCGGGACTAGCGGGAGTCGGTTGGGCGAGCAGTACTTC. Its translation: CASSLKFGTSGSRLGEQYF.